This passage covers 13 T cell receptor beta chains from one sample sequenced in a study of T cells after yellow fever vaccination. TCRdb itself ran the 5' RACE reads through MiXCR, one entry per CDR3 protein. Among about 53,000 distinct CDR3 sequences listed, 5% to 6.5% were seen once. The source was PBMCs, either bulk or a sorted T-cell subset (CD4+, CD8+, memory, or dextramer-sorted; not recorded which), collected on the day of the yellow fever booster vaccination. The source is a man aged 18 to 30 who received the YFV17D yellow fever vaccine.

This clonotype was detected only a few times. This chain links TRBV7-3 with TRBJ2-1; 12 bases fit TRBD2. Germline CDR1 reads SGHTA; CDR2 reads FQGTGA. With 5 bases clipped from V and 5 bases from J, the junction kept 4 bases outside the gene matches. The CDR3 consists of 15 residues. The CDR3 bases are TGTGCCAGCAGCGTTGGACTAGCGGGGAACAATGAGCAGTTCTTC. This gives the protein CASSVGLAGNNEQFF. The full variable domain, completed using reference TRBV7-3 and TRBJ2-1, is GAGVSQTPSNKVTEKGKYVELRCDPISGHTALYWYRQSLGQGPEFLIYFQGTGAADDSGLPNDRFFAVRPEGSVSTLKIQRTERGDSAVYLCASSVGLAGNNEQFFGPGTRLTVL.

This clonotype was detected many times. The rearrangement joins TRBV20-1 to TRBJ2-7; D is possibly TRBD1 (5 bases). The CDR3 runs 14 residues. CDR1 and CDR2 (germline): DFQATT, SNEGSKA (reference sequence). V lost 3 bases to trimming and J lost 0 bases, with 12 bases between them. CDR3 amino acids: CSARDLQGSYEQYV. CDR3 DNA: TGCAGTGCTAGGGACCTGCAGGGCTCCTACGAGCAGTACGTC.

This clonotype has at least ten counts. This chain joins TRBV20-1 and TRBJ1-4, with 7 nucleotides matching TRBD1. This CDR3 comprises 14 residues. CDR1 is DFQATT and CDR2 is SNEGSKA in the germline V gene (reference sequence). Germline trimming cut 6 bases from V and 6 bases from J; bases unmatched to any gene: 10. The CDR3 is CSARKGATDEKLFF. The CDR3 region has the DNA TGCAGTGCGCGAAAGGGGGCGACGGATGAAAAACTGTTTTTT.

This clonotype was picked up many times. The V gene is TRBV20-1, the J gene TRBJ1-2, with a possible D match to TRBD1 (5 bases). The CDR3 runs 12 residues. Germline-derived CDR1 and CDR2 are DFQATT and SNEGSKA (reference sequence). V was clipped by 2 bases and J by 7 bases, with 11 bases between them. CDR3: CSARSGEGGYTF. CDR3 DNA: TGCAGTGCTAGATCGGGGGAGGGTGGCTACACCTTC.

The chain carries TRBV7-3 and TRBJ2-3; D not resolved. Per the germline V gene, CDR1 is SGHTA and CDR2 is FQGTGA. The CDR3 covers 14 residues. The V end was cut by 2 bases, the J end by 4 bases, with 10 bases between. CDR3 region: CASSLQGISDTQYF. CDR3 DNA: TGTGCCAGCAGCTTACAAGGAATCTCAGATACGCAGTATTTT.

This clonotype has only a few counts. The rearrangement joins TRBV25-1 to TRBJ2-5; TRBD2 aligns across 8 bases. CDR1 is MGHDK and CDR2 is SYGVNS in the germline V gene. The CDR3 is 16 amino acids. J was trimmed by 2 bases and V by 0 bases; bases with no gene match: 5. The CDR3 region is CASSEYTGGLQETQYF. Here the CDR3 DNA reads TGTGCCAGCAGTGAATATACGGGGGGGCTGCAAGAGACCCAGTACTTC.

CDR3 DNA: TGTGCCAGCGGCGGCGGGGGGATGTACAATGAGCAGTTCTTC. It translates to CASGGGGMYNEQFF. V usage is TRBV28 and J usage is TRBJ2-1; 8 positions match TRBD2. Germline V CDR1 and CDR2: MDHEN, SYDVKM. The CDR3 contains 14 residues. J was trimmed by 4 bases and V by 8 bases; bases with no gene match: 7. The full variable domain, rest sourced from reference TRBV28 and TRBJ2-1, is DVKVTQSSRYLVKRTGEKVFLECVQDMDHENMFWYRQDPGLGLRLIYFSYDVKMKEKGDIPEGYSVSREKKERFSLILESASTNQTSMYLCASGGGGMYNEQFFGPGTRLTVL.

This clonotype is a singleton in its sample. V is TRBV5-4 and J is TRBJ2-3, with 16 bases lining up with TRBD2. Per the germline V gene, CDR1 is SGHNT and CDR2 is YYREEE (reference sequence). J lost 4 bases, V lost 2 bases, and 7 bases had no gene match. CDR3 length equals 18 residues. CDR3 nucleotide sequence: TGTGCCAGCAGCTTTTTAGGGACTAGCGGGGGGGACGCAGATACGCAGTATTTT. Protein: CASSFLGTSGGDADTQYF. Looking up the rest from reference TRBV5-4 and TRBJ2-3 gives the full variable domain: ETGVTQSPTHLIKTRGQQVTLRCSSQSGHNTVSWYQQALGQGPQFIFQYYREEENGRGNFPPRFSGLQFPNYSSELNVNALELDDSALYLCASSFLGTSGGDADTQYFGPGTRLTVL.

A note on this clonotype: It may be a read error: a sequence one base away is much more abundant. This chain joins TRBV6-5 and TRBJ1-2; D is unclear. V dropped 8 bases and J dropped 7 bases, with 23 bases sitting between them. The CDR3 runs 15 residues. Germline V gene data show CDR1 as MNHEY and CDR2 as SVGAGI. The CDR3 loop is CASVGVGETLCGYTF. Here the CDR3 DNA reads TGTGCCAGCGTCGGGGTCGGGGAGACTTTATGTGGCTACACCTTC.

This chain connects TRBV7-3 to TRBJ2-2; D unresolved. V lost 7 bases to trimming and J lost 6 bases, with 9 bases between them. Per germline, CDR1 SGHTA and CDR2 FQGTGA. The CDR3 totals 12 residues. The DNA for the CDR3 is TGTGCCAGCACCCAAACGGCCGGGGAGCTGTTTTTT. This encodes CASTQTAGELFF.

The chain uses TRBV6-5 and TRBJ1-5; no firm D call. V gave up 0 bases and J gave up 7 bases, with 10 bases separating them. The CDR3 loop spans 14 amino acids. Germline values: CDR1 MNHEY, CDR2 SVGAGI. Written as DNA, the CDR3 is TGTGCCAGCAGTTACTCTCGAGGGATCCAGCCCCAGCATTTT. It yields the protein CASSYSRGIQPQHF.

This sequence joins TRBV7-9 and TRBJ1-4, with D uncertain. CDR1 SEHNR and CDR2 FQNEAQ come from the germline V gene (reference sequence). Trimming removed 4 bases at V and 0 bases at J, with 9 bases between. CDR3 size: 15 residues. The CDR3 sequence is CASSSDGATNEKLFF. For the CDR3, the DNA is TGTGCCAGCAGCTCGGACGGCGCAACTAATGAAAAACTGTTTTTT.

This clonotype has more than one count but fewer than ten. V and J are TRBV9 and TRBJ2-2, with D hard to call. The V gene's germline CDR1 is SGDLS and CDR2 YYNGEE. The ends were cut back, 0 bases at V and 4 bases at J, with 10 bases in the middle. The length of the CDR3 is 15 residues. CDR3 sequence reads: CASSVEASSTGELFF. The CDR3 DNA sequence: TGTGCCAGCAGCGTAGAGGCTAGTTCCACCGGGGAGCTGTTTTTT.